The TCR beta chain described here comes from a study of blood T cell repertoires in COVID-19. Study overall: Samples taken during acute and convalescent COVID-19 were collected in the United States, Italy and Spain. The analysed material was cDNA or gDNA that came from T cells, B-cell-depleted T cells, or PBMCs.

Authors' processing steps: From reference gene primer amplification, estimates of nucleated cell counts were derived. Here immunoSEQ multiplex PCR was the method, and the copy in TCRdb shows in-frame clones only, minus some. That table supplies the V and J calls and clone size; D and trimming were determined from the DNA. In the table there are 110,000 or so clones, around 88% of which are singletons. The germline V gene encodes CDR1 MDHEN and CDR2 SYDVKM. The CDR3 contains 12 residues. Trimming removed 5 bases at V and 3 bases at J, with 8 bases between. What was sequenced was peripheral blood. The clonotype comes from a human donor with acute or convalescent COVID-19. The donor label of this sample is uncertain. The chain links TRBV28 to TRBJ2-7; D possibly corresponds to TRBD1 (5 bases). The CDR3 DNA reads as TGTGCCAGCAGTCGTACAGGCTACGAGCAGTACTTC. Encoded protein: CASSRTGYEQYF.